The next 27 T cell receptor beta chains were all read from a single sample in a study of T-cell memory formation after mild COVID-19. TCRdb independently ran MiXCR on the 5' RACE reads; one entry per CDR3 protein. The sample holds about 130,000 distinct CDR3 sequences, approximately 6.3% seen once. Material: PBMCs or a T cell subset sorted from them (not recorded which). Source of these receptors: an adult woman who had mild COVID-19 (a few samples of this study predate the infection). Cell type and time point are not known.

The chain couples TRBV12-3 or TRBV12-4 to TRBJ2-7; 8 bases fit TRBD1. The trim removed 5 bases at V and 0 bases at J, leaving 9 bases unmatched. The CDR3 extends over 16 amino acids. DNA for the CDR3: TGTGCCAGCAGTCCCGGACAGGGACGGAGCTCCTACGAGCAGTACTTC. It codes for CASSPGQGRSSYEQYF.

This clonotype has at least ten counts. CDR3 sequence reads: CASALGRYEQYF. CDR3 sequence (DNA): TGTGCCTCTGCTCTAGGGAGGTACGAGCAGTACTTC. V is TRBV30 and J is TRBJ2-7; possible D gene TRBD2, 6 bases. The germline gives CDR1 GTSNPN, CDR2 SVGIG (reference sequence). V was trimmed by 7 bases and J by 4 bases, leaving 14 bases between them. CDR3 length: 12 amino acids.

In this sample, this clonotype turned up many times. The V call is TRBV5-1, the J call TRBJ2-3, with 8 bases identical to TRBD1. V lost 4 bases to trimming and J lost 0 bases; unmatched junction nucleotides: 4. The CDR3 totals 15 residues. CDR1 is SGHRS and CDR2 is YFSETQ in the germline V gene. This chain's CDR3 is CASSPRDRSTDTQYF. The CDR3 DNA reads TGCGCCAGCAGCCCCAGGGACAGGAGCACAGATACGCAGTATTTT.

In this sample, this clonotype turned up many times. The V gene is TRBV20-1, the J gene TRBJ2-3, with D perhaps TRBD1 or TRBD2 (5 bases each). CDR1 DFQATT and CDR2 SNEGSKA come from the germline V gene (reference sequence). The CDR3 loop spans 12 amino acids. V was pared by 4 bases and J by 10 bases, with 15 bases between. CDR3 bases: TGCAGTGCTAAAGAGGGGCTGAGACCGCAGTATTTT. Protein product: CSAKEGLRPQYF.

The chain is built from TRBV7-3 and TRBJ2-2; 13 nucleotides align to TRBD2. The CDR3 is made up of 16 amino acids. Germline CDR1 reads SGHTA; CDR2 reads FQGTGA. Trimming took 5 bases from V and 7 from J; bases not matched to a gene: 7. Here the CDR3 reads CASSPPTSGGIGELFF. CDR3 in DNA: TGTGCCAGCAGCCCCCCGACTAGCGGGGGGATCGGGGAGCTGTTTTTT.

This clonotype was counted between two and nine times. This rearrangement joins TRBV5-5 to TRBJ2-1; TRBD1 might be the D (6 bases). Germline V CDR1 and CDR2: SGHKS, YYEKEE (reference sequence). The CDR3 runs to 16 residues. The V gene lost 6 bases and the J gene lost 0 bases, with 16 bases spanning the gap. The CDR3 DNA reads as TGTGCCAGCACCCGCCAGGGGTCGAGCTCCTACAATGAGCAGTTCTTC. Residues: CASTRQGSSSYNEQFF.

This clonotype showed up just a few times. CDR3 nucleotides: TGTGCCAGCAGCTTTTCCCAGACCGCAACTAATGAAAAACTGTTTTTT. Translating it yields CASSFSQTATNEKLFF. The J gene is TRBJ1-4, the V gene TRBV7-2; the D is unclear. The CDR3 runs 16 residues. Germline V gives CDR1 SGHTA, CDR2 FQGNSA. The V end was cut by 3 bases, the J end by 0 bases, with 11 bases between. Full variable domain (outside the CDR3, taken from reference TRBV7-2 and TRBJ1-4): GAGVSQSPSNKVTEKGKDVELRCDPISGHTALYWYRQSLGQGLEFLIYFQGNSAPDKSGLPSDRFSAERTGGSVSTLTIQRTQQEDSAVYLCASSFSQTATNEKLFFGSGTQLSVL.

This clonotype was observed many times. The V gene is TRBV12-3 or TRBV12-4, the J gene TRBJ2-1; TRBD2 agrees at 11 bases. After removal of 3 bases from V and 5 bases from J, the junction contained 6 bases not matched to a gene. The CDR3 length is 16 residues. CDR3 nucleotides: TGTGCCAGCAGTTTCGGGCTAGCGGGGGGAAACAATGAGCAGTTCTTC. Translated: CASSFGLAGGNNEQFF.

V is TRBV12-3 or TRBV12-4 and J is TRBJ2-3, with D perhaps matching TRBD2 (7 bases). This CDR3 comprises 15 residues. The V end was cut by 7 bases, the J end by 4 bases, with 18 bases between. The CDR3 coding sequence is TGTGCCAGCAATATGAGGGCGGGGGCCCCAGATACGCAGTATTTT. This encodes CASNMRAGAPDTQYF.

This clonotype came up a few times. For the CDR3, the DNA is TGTGCCAGTAGTATAGATTACAGGGGAGGACAGTTCTTC. Its protein is CASSIDYRGGQFF. The chain uses TRBV19 and TRBJ2-1, with a possible D match to TRBD1 (7 bases). The CDR3 loop spans 13 amino acids. The ends were cut back, 0 bases at V and 13 bases at J, with 13 bases in the middle. Germline-derived CDR1 and CDR2 are LNHDA and SQIVND (reference sequence).

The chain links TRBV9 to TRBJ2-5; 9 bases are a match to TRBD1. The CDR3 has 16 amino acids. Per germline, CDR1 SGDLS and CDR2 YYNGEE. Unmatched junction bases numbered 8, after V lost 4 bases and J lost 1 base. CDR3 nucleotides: TGTGCCAGCAGCACTCGGACAGGGGCCTTCCAAGAGACCCAGTACTTC. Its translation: CASSTRTGAFQETQYF.

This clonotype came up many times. CDR3 coding DNA: TGTGCCAGCAGCAAGCGGCTAGTTAGCACAGATACGCAGTATTTT. This sequence encodes CASSKRLVSTDTQYF. The chain uses TRBV7-6 and TRBJ2-3; D may be TRBD2 (5 bases). The V end lost 5 bases, the J end lost 0 bases, and 12 bases lay between the germline ends. This CDR3 spans 15 amino acids. Germline values: CDR1 SGHVS, CDR2 FNYEAQ.

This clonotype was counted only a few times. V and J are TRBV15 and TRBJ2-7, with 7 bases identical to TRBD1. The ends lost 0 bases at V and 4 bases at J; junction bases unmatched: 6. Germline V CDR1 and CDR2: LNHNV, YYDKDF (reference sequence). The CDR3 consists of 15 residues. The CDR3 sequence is CATSREPGGGYEQYF. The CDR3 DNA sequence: TGTGCCACCAGCAGAGAGCCAGGGGGTGGGTACGAGCAGTACTTC.

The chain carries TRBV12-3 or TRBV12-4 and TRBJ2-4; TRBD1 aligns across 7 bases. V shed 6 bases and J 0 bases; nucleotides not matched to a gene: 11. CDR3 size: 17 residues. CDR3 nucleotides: TGTGCCAGCAGCAGAGACGGGACAGCTTTAGCCAAAAACATTCAGTACTTC. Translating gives CASSRDGTALAKNIQYF.

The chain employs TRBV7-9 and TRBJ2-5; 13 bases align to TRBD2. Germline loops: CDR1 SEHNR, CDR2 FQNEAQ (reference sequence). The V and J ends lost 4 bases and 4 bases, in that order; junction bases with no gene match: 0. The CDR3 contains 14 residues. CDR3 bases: TGTGCCAGCAGCTGGACTAGCGGGAGAGAGACCCAGTACTTC. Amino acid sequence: CASSWTSGRETQYF.

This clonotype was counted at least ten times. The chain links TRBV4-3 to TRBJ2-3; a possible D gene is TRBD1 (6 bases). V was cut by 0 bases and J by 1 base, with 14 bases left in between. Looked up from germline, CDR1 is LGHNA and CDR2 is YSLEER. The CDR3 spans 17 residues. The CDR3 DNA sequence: TGCGCCAGCAGCCAAGATTACAGGGATGGACGCACAGATACGCAGTATTTT. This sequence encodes CASSQDYRDGRTDTQYF.

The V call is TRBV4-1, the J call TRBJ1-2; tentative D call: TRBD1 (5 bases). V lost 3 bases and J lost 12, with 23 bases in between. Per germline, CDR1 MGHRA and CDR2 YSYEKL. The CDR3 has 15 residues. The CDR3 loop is CASSQQLDSLRANTF. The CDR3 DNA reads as TGCGCCAGCAGCCAGCAGCTCGACAGCCTTAGGGCTAACACCTTC.

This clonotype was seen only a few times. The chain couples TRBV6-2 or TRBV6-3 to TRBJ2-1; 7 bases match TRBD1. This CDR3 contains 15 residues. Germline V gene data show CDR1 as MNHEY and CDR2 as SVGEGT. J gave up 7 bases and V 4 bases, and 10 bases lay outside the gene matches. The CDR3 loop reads CASSLRPTRGNEQFF. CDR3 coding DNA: TGTGCCAGCAGTTTACGACCAACCAGGGGGAATGAGCAGTTCTTC.

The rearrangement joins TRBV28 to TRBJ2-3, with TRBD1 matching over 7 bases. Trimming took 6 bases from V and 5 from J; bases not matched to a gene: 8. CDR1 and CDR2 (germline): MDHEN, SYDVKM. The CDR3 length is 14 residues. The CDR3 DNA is TGTGCCAGCAGGTCGGTACAGGGGATAGATACGCAGTATTTT. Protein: CASRSVQGIDTQYF.

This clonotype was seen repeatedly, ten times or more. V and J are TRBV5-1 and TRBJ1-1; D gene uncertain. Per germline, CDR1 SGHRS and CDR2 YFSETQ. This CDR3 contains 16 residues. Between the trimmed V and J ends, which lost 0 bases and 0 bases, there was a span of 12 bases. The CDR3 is CASSLDPGRLNTEAFF. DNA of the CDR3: TGCGCCAGCAGCTTGGACCCTGGGAGACTGAACACTGAAGCTTTCTTT.

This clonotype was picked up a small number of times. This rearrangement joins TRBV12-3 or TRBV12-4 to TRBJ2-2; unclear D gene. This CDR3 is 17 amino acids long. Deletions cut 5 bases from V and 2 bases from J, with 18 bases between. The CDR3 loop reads CASSGRFRLNNTGELFF. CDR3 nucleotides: TGTGCCAGCAGTGGAAGATTCAGACTTAATAACACCGGGGAGCTGTTTTTT.

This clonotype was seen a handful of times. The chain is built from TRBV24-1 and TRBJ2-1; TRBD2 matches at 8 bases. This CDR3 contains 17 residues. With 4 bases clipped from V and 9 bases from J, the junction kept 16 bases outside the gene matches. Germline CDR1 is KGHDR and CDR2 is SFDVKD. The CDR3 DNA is TGTGCCACCAGTGACCGGACTAGCTTTCGGGGAGGGGTTGAGCAGTTCTTC. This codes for CATSDRTSFRGGVEQFF.

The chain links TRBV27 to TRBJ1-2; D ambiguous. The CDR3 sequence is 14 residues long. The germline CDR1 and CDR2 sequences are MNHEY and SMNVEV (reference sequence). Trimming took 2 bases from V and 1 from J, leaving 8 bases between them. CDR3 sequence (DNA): TGTGCCAGCAGTTTAAGTCCGGTTAACTATGGCTACACCTTC. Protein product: CASSLSPVNYGYTF.

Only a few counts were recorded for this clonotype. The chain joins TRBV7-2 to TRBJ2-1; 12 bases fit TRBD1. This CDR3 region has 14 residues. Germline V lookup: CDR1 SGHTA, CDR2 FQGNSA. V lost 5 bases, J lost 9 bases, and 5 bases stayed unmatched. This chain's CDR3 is CASSTGQGALEQFF. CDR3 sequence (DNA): TGTGCCAGCAGCACGGGACAGGGGGCACTTGAGCAGTTCTTC. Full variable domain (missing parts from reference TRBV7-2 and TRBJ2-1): GAGVSQSPSNKVTEKGKDVELRCDPISGHTALYWYRQSLGQGLEFLIYFQGNSAPDKSGLPSDRFSAERTGGSVSTLTIQRTQQEDSAVYLCASSTGQGALEQFFGPGTRLTVL.

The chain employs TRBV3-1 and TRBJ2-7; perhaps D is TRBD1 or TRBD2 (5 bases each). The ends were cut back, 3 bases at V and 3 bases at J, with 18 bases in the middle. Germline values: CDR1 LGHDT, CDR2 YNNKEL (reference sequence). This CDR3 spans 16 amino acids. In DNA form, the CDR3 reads TGTGCCAGCAGCCAGGCTTCGCTCAGGGCGGGCTACGAGCAGTACTTC. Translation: CASSQASLRAGYEQYF.

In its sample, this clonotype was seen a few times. The CDR3 region has the DNA TGTGCCAGCAGCACCCACACCGGGACAGGGGGGCGCACCGGGGAGCTGTTTTTT. This sequence encodes CASSTHTGTGGRTGELFF. The gene calls are TRBV7-9 and TRBJ2-2, with 11 bases matching TRBD1. Germline V gives CDR1 SEHNR, CDR2 FQNEAQ (reference sequence). The CDR3 totals 18 residues. Trimming took 5 bases from V and 4 from J; bases not matched to a gene: 12.

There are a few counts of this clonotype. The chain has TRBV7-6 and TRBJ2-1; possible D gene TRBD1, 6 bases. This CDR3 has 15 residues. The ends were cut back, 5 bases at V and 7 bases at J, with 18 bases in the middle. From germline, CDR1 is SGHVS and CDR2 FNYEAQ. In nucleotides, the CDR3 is TGTGCCAGCAGCGGAACAGGGCCCAGGGGAAATGAGCAGTTCTTC. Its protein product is CASSGTGPRGNEQFF.